This TCR beta chain was sequenced in a study of T cells in localized non-small cell lung cancer. Study conclusions and caveats: Analysis by sequencing included only one tumor region, so heterogeneity remains possible.

TCRdb keeps only in-frame clones here, not all; method: immunoSEQ multiplex PCR. The sample lists approximately 3,100 clones, 25% to 30% occurring once. Germline CDR1 LNHDA, CDR2 SQIVND (reference sequence). The CDR3 contains 13 residues. Trimming removed 3 bases at V and 2 bases at J, with 7 bases between. Notes on this clone: Its antigen is not known.

This TCR derives from a woman aged 35-70 years with stage I lung adenocarcinoma. Sequencing was performed on normal lung tissue next to the tumor, taken before any cancer treatment. The chain links TRBV19 to TRBJ2-5; no definite D call. CDR3 DNA: TGTGCCAGTAGTATTGGAGTACAAGAGACCCAGTACTTC. Its translation: CASSIGVQETQYF.